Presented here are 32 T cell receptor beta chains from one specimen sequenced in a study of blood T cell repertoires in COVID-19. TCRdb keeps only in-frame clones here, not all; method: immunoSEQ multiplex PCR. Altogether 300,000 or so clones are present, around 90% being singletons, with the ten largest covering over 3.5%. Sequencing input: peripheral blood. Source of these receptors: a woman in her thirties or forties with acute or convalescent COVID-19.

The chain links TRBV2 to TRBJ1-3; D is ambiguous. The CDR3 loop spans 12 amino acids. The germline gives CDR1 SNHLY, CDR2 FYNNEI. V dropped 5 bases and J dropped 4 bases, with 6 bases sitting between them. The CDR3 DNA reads TGTGCCAGCAGTCAGACAGGAAACACCATATATTTT. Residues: CASSQTGNTIYF.

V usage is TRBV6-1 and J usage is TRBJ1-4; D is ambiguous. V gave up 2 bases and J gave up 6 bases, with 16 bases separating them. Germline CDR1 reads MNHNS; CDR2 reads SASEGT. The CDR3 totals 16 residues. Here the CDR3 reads CASSEIGGGRDEKLFF. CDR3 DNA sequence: TGTGCCAGCAGTGAAATCGGAGGCGGAAGGGATGAAAAACTGTTTTTT.

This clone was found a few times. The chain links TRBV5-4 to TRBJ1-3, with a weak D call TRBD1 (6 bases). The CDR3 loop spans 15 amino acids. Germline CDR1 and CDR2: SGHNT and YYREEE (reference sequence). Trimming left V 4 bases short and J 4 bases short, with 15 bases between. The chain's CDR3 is CASSVTGSYGNTIYF. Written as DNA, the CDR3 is TGTGCCAGCAGCGTGACAGGATCCTACGGAAACACCATATATTTT.

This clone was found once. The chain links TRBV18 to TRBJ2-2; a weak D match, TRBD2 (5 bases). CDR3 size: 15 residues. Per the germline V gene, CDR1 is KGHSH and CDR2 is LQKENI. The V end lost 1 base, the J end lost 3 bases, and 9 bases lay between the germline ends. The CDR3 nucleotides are TGTGCCAGCTCACCACTGATGCGGGACACCGGGGAGCTGTTTTTT. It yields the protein CASSPLMRDTGELFF.

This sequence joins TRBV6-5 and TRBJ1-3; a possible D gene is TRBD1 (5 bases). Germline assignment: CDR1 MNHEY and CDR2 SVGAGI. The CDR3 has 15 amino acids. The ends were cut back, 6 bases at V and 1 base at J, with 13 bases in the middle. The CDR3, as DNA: TGTGCCAGCAGCATCAGGGTCCAATCTGGAAACACCATATATTTT. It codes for CASSIRVQSGNTIYF.

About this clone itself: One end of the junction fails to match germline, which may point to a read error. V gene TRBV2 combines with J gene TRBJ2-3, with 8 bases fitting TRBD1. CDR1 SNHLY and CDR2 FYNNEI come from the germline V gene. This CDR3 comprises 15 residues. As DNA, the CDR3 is TGTGCCAGCAGGGAAGGACAGGGACGCACAGATACGCAGTATTTT. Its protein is CASREGQGRTDTQYF. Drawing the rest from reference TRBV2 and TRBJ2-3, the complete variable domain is EPEVTQTPSHQVTQMGQEVILRCVPISNHLYFYWYRQILGQKVEFLVSFYNNEISEKSEIFDDQFSVERPDGSNFTLKIRSTKLEDSAMYFCASREGQGRTDTQYFGPGTRLTVL.

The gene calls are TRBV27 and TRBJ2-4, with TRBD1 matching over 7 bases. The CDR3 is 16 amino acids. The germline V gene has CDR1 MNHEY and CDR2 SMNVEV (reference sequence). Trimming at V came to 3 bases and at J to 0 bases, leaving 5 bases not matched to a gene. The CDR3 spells CASSFGTVLAKNIQYF. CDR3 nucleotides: TGTGCCAGCAGTTTCGGGACAGTACTAGCCAAAAACATTCAGTACTTC.

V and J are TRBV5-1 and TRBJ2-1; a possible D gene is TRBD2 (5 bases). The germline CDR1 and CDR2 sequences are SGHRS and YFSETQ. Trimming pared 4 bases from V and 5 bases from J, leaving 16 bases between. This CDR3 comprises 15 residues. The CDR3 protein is CASSARGRSDNEQFF. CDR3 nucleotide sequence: TGCGCCAGCAGCGCCCGAGGGCGCAGCGACAATGAGCAGTTCTTC.

CDR3 sequence: CASSPGDRDYPNNEQFF. For the CDR3, the DNA is TGCGCCAGCAGCCCGGGAGACCGGGACTACCCCAACAATGAGCAGTTCTTC. V usage is TRBV5-1 and J usage is TRBJ2-1, with TRBD2 identical over 7 bases. From germline, CDR1 is SGHRS and CDR2 YFSETQ. The CDR3 runs 17 residues. V lost 4 bases, J lost 5 bases, and 15 bases stayed unmatched.

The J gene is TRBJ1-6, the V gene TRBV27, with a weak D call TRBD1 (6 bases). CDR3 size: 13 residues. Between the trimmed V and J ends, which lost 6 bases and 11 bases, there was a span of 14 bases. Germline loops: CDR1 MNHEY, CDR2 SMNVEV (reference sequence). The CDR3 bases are TGTGCCAGCAGGGGGGCGGTCGGGACACCCCTCCACTTT. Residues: CASRGAVGTPLHF.

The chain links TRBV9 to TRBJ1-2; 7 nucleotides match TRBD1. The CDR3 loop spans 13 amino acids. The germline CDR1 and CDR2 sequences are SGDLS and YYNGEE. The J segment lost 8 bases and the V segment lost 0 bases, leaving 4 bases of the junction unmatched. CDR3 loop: CASSVDQGGGYTF. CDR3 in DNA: TGTGCCAGCAGCGTAGACCAGGGGGGCGGCTACACCTTC.

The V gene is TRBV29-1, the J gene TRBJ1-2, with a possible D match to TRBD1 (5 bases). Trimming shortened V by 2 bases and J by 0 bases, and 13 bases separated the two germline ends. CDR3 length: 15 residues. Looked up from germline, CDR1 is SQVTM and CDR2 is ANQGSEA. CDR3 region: CSVEPTAEANYGYTF. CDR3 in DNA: TGCAGCGTTGAACCGACAGCCGAAGCTAACTATGGCTACACCTTC.

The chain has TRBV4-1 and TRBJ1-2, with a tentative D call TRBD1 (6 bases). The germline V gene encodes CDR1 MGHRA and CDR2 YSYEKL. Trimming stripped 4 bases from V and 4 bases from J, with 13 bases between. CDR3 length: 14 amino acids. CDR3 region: CASSPSRGSYGYTF. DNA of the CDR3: TGCGCCAGCAGCCCTTCGAGGGGGTCCTATGGCTACACCTTC.

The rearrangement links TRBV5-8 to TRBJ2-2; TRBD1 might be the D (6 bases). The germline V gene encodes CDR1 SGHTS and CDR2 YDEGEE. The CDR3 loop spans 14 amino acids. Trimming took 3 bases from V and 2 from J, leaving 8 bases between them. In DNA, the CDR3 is TGTGCCAGCAGCTGGACAGTCAACACCGGGGAGCTGTTTTTT. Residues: CASSWTVNTGELFF.

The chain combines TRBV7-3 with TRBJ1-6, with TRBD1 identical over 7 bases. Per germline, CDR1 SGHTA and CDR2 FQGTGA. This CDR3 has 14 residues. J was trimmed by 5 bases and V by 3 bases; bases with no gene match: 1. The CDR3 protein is CASSFGTDNSPLHF. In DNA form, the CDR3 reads TGTGCCAGCAGCTTTGGGACAGATAATTCACCCCTCCACTTT.

The CDR3 DNA follows: TGTGCCAGCAGCCAAGCACGGGTTAGTGAAAAACTGTTTTTT. Amino acids: CASSQARVSEKLFF. The V call is TRBV3-1 (or the pseudogene TRBV3-2), the J call TRBJ1-4; no firm D call. The V end was cut by 1 base, the J end by 7 bases, with 10 bases between. This CDR3 spans 14 amino acids. Germline-derived CDR1 and CDR2 are LGHDT and YNNKEL (reference sequence).

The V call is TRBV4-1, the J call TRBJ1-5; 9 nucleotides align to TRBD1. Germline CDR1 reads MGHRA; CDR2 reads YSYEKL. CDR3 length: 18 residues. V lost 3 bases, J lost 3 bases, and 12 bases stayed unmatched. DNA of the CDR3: TGCGCCAGCAGCCACAATTCAACAGGGGGCACGTTCAATCAGCCCCAGCATTTT. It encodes CASSHNSTGGTFNQPQHF.

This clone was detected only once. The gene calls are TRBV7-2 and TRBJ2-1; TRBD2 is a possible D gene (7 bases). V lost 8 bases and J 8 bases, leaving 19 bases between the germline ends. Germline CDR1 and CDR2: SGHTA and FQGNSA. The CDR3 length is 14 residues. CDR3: CASGEGGSADEQFF. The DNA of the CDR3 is TGTGCCAGCGGAGAGGGGGGGTCGGCAGATGAGCAGTTCTTC.

Here the CDR3 DNA reads TGCGCCAGCAGCTTTGACAGGGCGGATCGTGGCTACACCTTC. Translating it yields CASSFDRADRGYTF. The genes are TRBV5-1 and TRBJ1-2; 7 nucleotides match TRBD1. In germline, CDR1 is SGHRS, CDR2 YFSETQ. Losses at the gene ends were 2 bases for V and 7 bases for J; bases not matched to a gene: 8. This CDR3 is 14 amino acids long.

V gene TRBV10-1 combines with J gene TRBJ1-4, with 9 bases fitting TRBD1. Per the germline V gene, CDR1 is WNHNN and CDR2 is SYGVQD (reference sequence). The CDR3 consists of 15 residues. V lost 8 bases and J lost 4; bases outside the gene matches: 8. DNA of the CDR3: TGCGCCAGCTCCCTCGACAGGGGGAATAATGAAAAACTGTTTTTT. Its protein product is CASSLDRGNNEKLFF.

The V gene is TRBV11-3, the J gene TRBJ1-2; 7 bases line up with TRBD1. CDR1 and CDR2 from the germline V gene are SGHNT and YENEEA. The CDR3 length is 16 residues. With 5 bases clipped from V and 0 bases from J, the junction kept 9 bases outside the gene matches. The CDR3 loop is CASSRKAGGPNYGYTF. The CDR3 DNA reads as TGTGCCAGCAGCCGAAAGGCAGGGGGTCCTAACTATGGCTACACCTTC.

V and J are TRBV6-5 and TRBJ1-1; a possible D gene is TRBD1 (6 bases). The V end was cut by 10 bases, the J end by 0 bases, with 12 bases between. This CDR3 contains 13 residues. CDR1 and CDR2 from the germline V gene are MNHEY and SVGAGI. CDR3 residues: CAIKTGLNTEAFF. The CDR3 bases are TGTGCCATCAAGACAGGCCTGAACACTGAAGCTTTCTTT.

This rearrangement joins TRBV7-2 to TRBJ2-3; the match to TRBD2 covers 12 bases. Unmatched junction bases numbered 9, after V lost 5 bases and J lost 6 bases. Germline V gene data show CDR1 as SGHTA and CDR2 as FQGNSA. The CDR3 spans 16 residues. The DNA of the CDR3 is TGTGCCAGCAGCCCACTACTAGCGGGGGGCCCCGATACGCAGTATTTT. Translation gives CASSPLLAGGPDTQYF.

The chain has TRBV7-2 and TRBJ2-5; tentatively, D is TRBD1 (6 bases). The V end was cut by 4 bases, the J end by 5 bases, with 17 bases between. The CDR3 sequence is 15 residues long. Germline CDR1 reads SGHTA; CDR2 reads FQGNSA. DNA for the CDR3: TGTGCCAGCAGCTCTCAGGGGAACGGTGGGGAGACCCAGTACTTC. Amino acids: CASSSQGNGGETQYF. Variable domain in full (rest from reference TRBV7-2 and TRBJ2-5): GAGVSQSPSNKVTEKGKDVELRCDPISGHTALYWYRQSLGQGLEFLIYFQGNSAPDKSGLPSDRFSAERTGGSVSTLTIQRTQQEDSAVYLCASSSQGNGGETQYFGPGTRLLVL.

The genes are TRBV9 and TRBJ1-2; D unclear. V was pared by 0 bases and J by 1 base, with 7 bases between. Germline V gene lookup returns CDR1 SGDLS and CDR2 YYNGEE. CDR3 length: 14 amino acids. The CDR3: CASSVGAGNYGYTF. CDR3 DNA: TGTGCCAGCAGCGTAGGGGCCGGTAACTATGGCTACACCTTC.

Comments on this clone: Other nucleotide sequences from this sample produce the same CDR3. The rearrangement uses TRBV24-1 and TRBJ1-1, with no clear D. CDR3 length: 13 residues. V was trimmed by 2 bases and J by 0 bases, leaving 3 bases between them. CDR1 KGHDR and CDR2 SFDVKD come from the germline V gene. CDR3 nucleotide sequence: TGTGCCACCAGTGATTACATGAACACTGAAGCTTTCTTT. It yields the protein CATSDYMNTEAFF.

The DNA of the CDR3 is TGCAGTGCTAGTGGGGGGGGCAATCAGCCCCAGCATTTT. It yields the protein CSASGGGNQPQHF. The chain combines TRBV20-1 with TRBJ1-5, with D possibly being TRBD1 (5 bases). The V and J ends lost 3 bases and 2 bases respectively, with 8 bases between them. The V gene's germline CDR1 is DFQATT and CDR2 SNEGSKA (reference sequence). The CDR3 is 13 amino acids.

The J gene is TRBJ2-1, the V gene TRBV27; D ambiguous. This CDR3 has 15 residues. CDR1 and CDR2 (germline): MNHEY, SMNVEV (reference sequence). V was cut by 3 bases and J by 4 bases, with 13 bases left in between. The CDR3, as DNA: TGTGCCAGCAGTTTTGGGTCAGGCTTTTACAATGAGCAGTTCTTC. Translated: CASSFGSGFYNEQFF.

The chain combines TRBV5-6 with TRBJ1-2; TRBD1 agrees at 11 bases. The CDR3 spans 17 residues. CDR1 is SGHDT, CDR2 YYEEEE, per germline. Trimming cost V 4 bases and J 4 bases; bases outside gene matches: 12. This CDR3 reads CASSTGTGGSSPYGYTF. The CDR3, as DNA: TGTGCCAGCAGCACGGGGACAGGGGGATCTTCCCCCTATGGCTACACCTTC.

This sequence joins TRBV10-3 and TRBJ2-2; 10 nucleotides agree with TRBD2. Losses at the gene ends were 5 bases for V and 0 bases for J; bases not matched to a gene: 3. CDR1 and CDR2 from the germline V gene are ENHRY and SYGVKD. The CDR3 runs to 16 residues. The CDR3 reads CAISITSGANTGELFF. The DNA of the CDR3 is TGTGCCATCAGTATCACTAGCGGGGCGAACACCGGGGAGCTGTTTTTT.

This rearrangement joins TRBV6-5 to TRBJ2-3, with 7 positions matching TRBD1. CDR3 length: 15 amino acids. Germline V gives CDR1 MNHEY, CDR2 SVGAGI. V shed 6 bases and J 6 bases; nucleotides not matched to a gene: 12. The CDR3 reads CASSRTGPMGDTQYF. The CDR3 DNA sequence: TGTGCCAGCAGCAGGACAGGCCCCATGGGGGATACGCAGTATTTT.

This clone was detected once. CDR3 protein: CASSLFQETQYF. As DNA, the CDR3 is TGTGCCAGCAGCCTCTTCCAAGAGACCCAGTACTTC. J is TRBJ2-5 and V is TRBV3-1 (or the pseudogene TRBV3-2), with D uncertain. This CDR3 comprises 12 residues. Trimming removed 4 bases from V and 1 base from J, with 4 bases in between. Germline CDR1 and CDR2: LGHDT and YNNKEL (reference sequence).